This section outlines one T cell receptor (beta chain) sequence together with its context. What this receptor recognizes is not known. Nothing much larger sits one base from this clone, and base qualities are not available. The source of the sample is a study of blood T cells in healthy people across ages (dated by TCRdb to the mid-2010s). Background for the entire study: Template switching captured roughly one uniquely barcoded TCR beta cDNA molecule per two T cells in model experiments. The study analyzed two additional independent replicas of 1 million unique cDNA reads from the same blood draw for two donors, one aged 18 to 29 and one aged 80 or older. To track age-related changes in TCR beta repertoire diversity, the study relied on deep sequencing normalized with unique cDNA molecular identifiers. Donors of different ages were randomly distributed across sequencing lanes to avoid experimental bias. Four age groups were formed from the donors: young (average 16 years), middle-aged (around 39), aged (roughly 56) and long-lived (around 82). What the work shows at the level of the full study, not this receptor alone: Compared with the aged group, the long-lived group had more naive CD4+ T cells, fewer expanded clones and increased TCR diversity, suggesting age selection. Because donor CMV infection status was unknown, age-related changes in expanded clonotypes were potentially confounded. A strong correlation was found between observed TCR beta diversity and the percentage of naive T cells measured by flow cytometry. Observed TCR beta diversity per million T cells fell roughly linearly with age, and a significant reduction was already apparent by age around 40. Estimates of total diversity from one million sequenced T cells were regarded as lower bounds and underestimates. Since profiling was done on bulk unsorted PBMCs, naive and antigen-experienced compartments could not be conclusively compared.

Spanning cysteine to phenylalanine, the CDR3 consists of 15 amino acids. Only CDR3 DNA remains: 45 bases, in frame from the first base. V gives up 6 bases and J gives up 5 bases, and the segment between their germline ends measures 18 bases. Systemically healthy Caucasian individuals from Russia, approximately 39 in total and aged about 6 to 95 years, were included as donors. Roughly 9.5 milliliters of peripheral blood were drawn from each donor into EDTA-treated Vacutainer tubes. Ficoll-Paque density-gradient centrifugation was used to isolate PBMCs, with at least 6 million per sample. Total RNA, at least 6 micrograms per sample, was extracted from PBMCs with Trizol reagent. The percentages of naive CD45RAhigh/CD27high T cells were determined by flow cytometry on a PBMC aliquot from every donor. Receptor amplification or capture employed 5' RACE. Sequenced on an Illumina HiSeq 2500. A second roughly 7 to 11 cycle PCR used a sample-barcoded 5' primer and a J-beta primer mix. A template-switch 5' adaptor carrying 12 random nucleotides introduced a unique molecular identifier onto each TCR beta cDNA molecule. Each sample yielded at least 2.5 million CDR3-containing paired-end reads. First-strand cDNA synthesis was performed from all RNA using the Mint cDNA synthesis kit, with priming by a TRBC-specific oligonucleotide. Following uracil-DNA glycosylase treatment, a first 18-cycle PCR with universal primers M1SS and BC2_uni_R was performed on all cDNA. The authors processed their data as follows. For normalization, 1 million high-quality reads, each with a distinct molecular identifier, were randomly selected from each sample. Reads sharing molecular identifiers were discarded rather than binned into consensus sequences. MiTCR, with a Q25 quality threshold and the strictest error-elimination algorithm, was used for CDR3 identification, clonotype clustering and error correction. A nonparametric unseen species model with Euler transformation was used to estimate a lower bound on total TCR beta diversity. TCRdb reanalyzed the raw reads on its own, using fastp at Q25 for trimming and MiXCR for clone calling, and kept in-frame beta chains. Duplicate CDR3 protein sequences are folded into a single record with the most common DNA and genes. TCRdb assigned the V and J calls; the authors' analysis was not used. The table for this sample lists 850,000 or so distinct CDR3 sequences; 29% of them were counted only once. Clones ranked in the top ten supply around 16% of the sample.

This chain joins TRBV12-3 or TRBV12-4 to TRBJ2-3; the D gene is perhaps TRBD1, on 6 matching bases. Input material: blood. This sequence originates from an elderly woman in good health. The DNA sequence follows: TGTGCCAGCAGGCCTCAGGGGACCCCGCTAGATACGCAGTATTTT. Translated, it reads CASRPQGTPLDTQYF.